This TCR beta chain was documented in a study of blood T cell repertoires in COVID-19. On the study more broadly: PBMCs, B-cell-depleted T cells, or T cells provided the cDNA or gDNA that made up the material.

CDR1 is LNHDA and CDR2 is SQIVND in the germline V gene (reference sequence). The CDR3 length is 13 residues. After removal of 10 bases from V and 4 bases from J, the junction contained 5 bases not matched to a gene. In the authors' workflow: Researchers report that nucleated cell counts were estimated from reference gene primer amplification. The assay was immunoSEQ multiplex PCR, and TCRdb's table has in-frame clones only and misses some. The V and J calls and the clone size are those of that table, but D and trimming were determined from the DNA. The sample has 140,000 to 150,000 clones, 70% to 90% seen once.

The chain joins TRBV19 to TRBJ1-5, with 9 bases matching TRBD1. This TCR was recovered from a woman aged 55-75 years with COVID-19, enrolled during active disease. Material for sequencing was peripheral blood. The chain's CDR3 is CATGTGRNQPQHF. CDR3 DNA sequence: TGTGCCACCGGGACAGGGAGGAATCAGCCCCAGCATTTT.